This T cell receptor (beta chain) is drawn from a study of CD8+ T cells in alopecia areata. The wider study: Treatment comprised oral tofacitinib, 5 to 10 mg twice daily, in treated patients.

Sorting of PBMCs yielded the CD4+ and CD8+ T cells. Once RNA had been extracted, it was reverse transcribed into cDNA to act as the sequencing template. Profiled with immunoSEQ multiplex PCR; TCRdb holds only in-frame clones, not every one. Of 200,000 to 250,000 clones listed, 50% to 70% are singletons. Germline assignment: CDR1 GTSNPN and CDR2 SVGIG (reference sequence). This CDR3 has 13 amino acids. J lost 6 bases, V lost 2 bases, and 5 bases had no gene match. As regards this clone: Antigen: not known.

General study points: Clarity of TCR sharing across patients fell short of that in mice, possibly HLA-related.

V gene TRBV30 combines with J gene TRBJ2-7, with 9 bases that match TRBD1. The clonotype comes from a human donor with alopecia areata. The sample here was CD4+ T cells sorted from blood, taken at week 0. The CDR3 DNA reads TGTGCCTGGAGTCCGGGACAGGGAGGCGAGCAGTACTTC. Translated: CAWSPGQGGEQYF.